A single sample gave rise to the 32 T cell receptor beta chains below, sequenced in a study of shared clonotypes between healthy human individuals. CD45RO-negative CD8 cells positively selected for CCR7 made up the naive population, which excluded terminally differentiated effector memory CD45RA+ cells. TCRdb's table, derived via immunoSEQ multiplex PCR, lists solely in-frame clones and lacks some. This sample yields about 2.1 million clones, of which more than 85% are seen a single time; 1.5% to 2% belongs to the top ten. The sample taken for sequencing was naive CD8+ T cells from PBMCs. These receptors all stem from a man aged 18 to 30 in good health. Some clones in this sample may be carry-over from other donors' samples.

A word on this clone: This CDR3 is also generated by other DNA sequences in the sample. The chain couples TRBV5-1 to TRBJ1-1; D unresolved. The V gene's germline CDR1 is SGHRS and CDR2 YFSETQ. V was clipped by 0 bases and J by 1 base, with 4 bases between them. The CDR3 has 13 residues. CDR3 sequence (DNA): TGCGCCAGCAGCTTGGGAGAGAACACTGAAGCTTTCTTT. Amino acids: CASSLGENTEAFF.

The genes are TRBV6-6 and TRBJ1-5; 7 nucleotides align to TRBD1. In germline, CDR1 is MNHNY, CDR2 SVGAGI (reference sequence). This CDR3 is 15 amino acids long. J lost 6 bases, V lost 6 bases, and 11 bases had no gene match. CDR3 sequence reads: CASSLKQGRGQPQHF. CDR3 nucleotide sequence: TGTGCCAGCAGCCTAAAACAGGGGAGAGGTCAGCCCCAGCATTTT.

The V and J genes are TRBV13 and TRBJ2-7, with 7 bases lining up with TRBD2. With 5 bases clipped from V and 5 bases from J, the junction kept 12 bases outside the gene matches. This CDR3 comprises 15 residues. Germline V gene data show CDR1 as PRHDT and CDR2 as FYEKMQ (reference sequence). In DNA form, the CDR3 reads TGTGCCAGCAGCCCCTACGAGCGGGACGCCAACGAGCAGTACTTC. Amino acids: CASSPYERDANEQYF.

About this clone: This CDR3 is also generated by other DNA sequences in the sample. The chain is built from TRBV27 and TRBJ1-1; possible D gene TRBD1, 5 bases. CDR1 MNHEY and CDR2 SMNVEV come from the germline V gene (reference sequence). Trimming removed 5 bases from V and 2 bases from J, with 12 bases in between. CDR3 length: 14 amino acids. CDR3 residues: CASSLRTQNTEAFF. The DNA for the CDR3 is TGTGCCAGCAGTCTCCGGACACAAAACACTGAAGCTTTCTTT.

J is TRBJ2-5 and V is TRBV7-2; 13 bases match TRBD2. Trimming at V came to 5 bases and at J to 5 bases, leaving 5 bases not matched to a gene. The germline V gene has CDR1 SGHTA and CDR2 FQGNSA. This CDR3 contains 15 residues. CDR3 bases: TGTGCCAGCAGCCTCCCACTAGCGGGAGGGGAGACCCAGTACTTC. Protein sequence: CASSLPLAGGETQYF.

The chain is built from TRBV7-8 and TRBJ1-1, with 8 bases identical to TRBD1. Per the germline V gene, CDR1 is SGHVS and CDR2 is FQNEAQ. Trimming removed 4 bases from V and 1 base from J; junction bases left unmatched: 5. This CDR3 spans 15 amino acids. The CDR3 coding sequence is TGTGCCAGCAGCTCGCGGACAGGGCCGAACACTGAAGCTTTCTTT. Translating it yields CASSSRTGPNTEAFF. Looking up the rest from reference TRBV7-8 and TRBJ1-1 gives the full variable domain: GAGVSQSPRYKVAKRGQDVALRCDPISGHVSLFWYQQALGQGPEFLTYFQNEAQLDKSGLPSDRFFAERPEGSVSTLKIQRTQQEDSAVYLCASSSRTGPNTEAFFGQGTRLTVV.

On this clone: The sample contains more than one DNA sequence encoding this CDR3. The chain joins TRBV11-2 to TRBJ2-7; no clear D. This CDR3 is built from 13 residues. Germline CDR1 reads SGHAT; CDR2 reads FQNNGV. V was clipped by 1 base and J by 0 bases, with 4 bases between them. CDR3 amino acids: CASSLGSSYEQYF. The CDR3 DNA is TGTGCCAGCAGCTTAGGTAGCTCCTACGAGCAGTACTTC.

The chain uses TRBV10-3 and TRBJ2-7; 12 bases match TRBD2. The length of the CDR3 is 15 residues. The germline V gene encodes CDR1 ENHRY and CDR2 SYGVKD. J gave up 5 bases and V 7 bases, and 9 bases lay outside the gene matches. CDR3 coding DNA: TGTGCCATCAAGGGGCTAGCGGGAGGGTTCCACGAGCAGTACTTC. It codes for CAIKGLAGGFHEQYF.

The chain combines TRBV9 with TRBJ2-2, with a weak D call TRBD2 (5 bases). This CDR3 spans 14 amino acids. Germline V gives CDR1 SGDLS, CDR2 YYNGEE. V lost 0 bases and J 4 bases, leaving 7 bases between the germline ends. CDR3: CASSVERATGELFF. CDR3 bases: TGTGCCAGCAGCGTAGAGAGGGCCACCGGGGAGCTGTTTTTT.

The chain couples TRBV15 to TRBJ2-2; D gene unclear. The CDR3 loop spans 13 amino acids. Between the trimmed V and J ends, which lost 2 bases and 7 bases, there was a span of 8 bases. Germline V gives CDR1 LNHNV, CDR2 YYDKDF (reference sequence). CDR3 DNA: TGTGCCACCAGCAGAATGACTGACGGGGAGCTGTTTTTT. Its translation: CATSRMTDGELFF.

This clone has a single count. The chain joins TRBV27 to TRBJ2-7; TRBD2 might be the D (6 bases). V shed 5 bases and J shed 5 bases, with 19 bases lying between them. In germline, CDR1 is MNHEY, CDR2 SMNVEV (reference sequence). CDR3 length: 15 amino acids. In DNA form, the CDR3 reads TGTGCCAGCAGTCCCTCCGCGGAGGGGAGGAACGAGCAGTACTTC. Translation gives CASSPSAEGRNEQYF.

The chain links TRBV4-1 to TRBJ1-1; possible D gene TRBD1, 6 bases. V gave up 4 bases and J gave up 3 bases, with 18 bases separating them. The CDR3 is 16 amino acids. Germline V lookup: CDR1 MGHRA, CDR2 YSYEKL. DNA for the CDR3: TGCGCCAGCAGCCGAAGTGAATACAGGGAGGACACTGAAGCTTTCTTT. Residues: CASSRSEYREDTEAFF.

The rearrangement uses TRBV29-1 and TRBJ1-2; TRBD1 is a possible D gene (5 bases). Germline V gene lookup returns CDR1 SQVTM and CDR2 ANQGSEA. The CDR3 consists of 14 residues. The ends were cut back, 5 bases at V and 6 bases at J, with 19 bases in the middle. The CDR3 loop reads CSVPLPGGRHGYTF. DNA of the CDR3: TGCAGCGTTCCCCTACCGGGGGGTCGGCATGGCTACACCTTC.

This chain connects TRBV28 to TRBJ2-7; D unclear. From germline, CDR1 is MDHEN and CDR2 SYDVKM. V lost 4 bases and J 5 bases, leaving 15 bases between the germline ends. The CDR3 consists of 14 residues. DNA of the CDR3: TGTGCCAGCAGTTCGGCGAAGACCGGCCACGAGCAGTACTTC. It encodes CASSSAKTGHEQYF.

This sequence joins TRBV9 and TRBJ1-4, with TRBD1 identical over 7 bases. Per the germline V gene, CDR1 is SGDLS and CDR2 is YYNGEE. This CDR3 is 17 amino acids long. V shed 4 bases and J 0 bases; nucleotides not matched to a gene: 9. CDR3: CASSHSRDSATNEKLFF. The CDR3 nucleotides read TGTGCCAGCAGCCATTCCCGGGACAGTGCAACTAATGAAAAACTGTTTTTT.

This chain links TRBV27 with TRBJ2-1; 13 bases match TRBD2. The trim removed 5 bases at V and 3 bases at J, leaving 7 bases unmatched. The CDR3 runs to 17 residues. Germline V lookup: CDR1 MNHEY, CDR2 SMNVEV (reference sequence). As DNA, the CDR3 is TGTGCCAGCAGTCGCCCGGGGACTAGCGGGAACTACAATGAGCAGTTCTTC. Its protein is CASSRPGTSGNYNEQFF.

The chain is built from TRBV6-1 and TRBJ1-5; 9 positions match TRBD1. Germline-derived CDR1 and CDR2 are MNHNS and SASEGT. The ends lost 1 base at V and 6 bases at J; junction bases unmatched: 16. This CDR3 has 19 residues. The CDR3 here is CASSEGTLGQGRVGQPQHF. CDR3 sequence (DNA): TGTGCCAGCAGTGAAGGAACCCTGGGACAGGGACGGGTAGGTCAGCCCCAGCATTTT.

V gene TRBV7-9 combines with J gene TRBJ1-1; no clear D. The V end was cut by 3 bases, the J end by 3 bases, with 11 bases between. The CDR3 is made up of 14 amino acids. CDR1 is SEHNR and CDR2 is FQNEAQ in the germline V gene (reference sequence). Here the CDR3 DNA reads TGTGCCAGCAGCTTCGTTGTTAGTGACACTGAAGCTTTCTTT. Protein sequence: CASSFVVSDTEAFF.

Comments on this clone: Distinct nucleotide sequences in the sample also encode this CDR3. This sequence joins TRBV9 and TRBJ2-1; 10 positions agree with TRBD2. Losses at the gene ends were 4 bases for V and 4 bases for J; bases not matched to a gene: 5. The CDR3 extends over 15 amino acids. Per germline, CDR1 SGDLS and CDR2 YYNGEE. CDR3 in DNA: TGTGCCAGCAGCCGTGGACTAGCGGAGTACAATGAGCAGTTCTTC. This gives the protein CASSRGLAEYNEQFF.

The chain joins TRBV2 to TRBJ2-1; possible D gene TRBD2, 6 bases. This CDR3 comprises 13 residues. Germline loops: CDR1 SNHLY, CDR2 FYNNEI. The V gene lost 8 bases and the J gene lost 8 bases, with 16 bases spanning the gap. For the CDR3, the DNA is TGTGCCAGCTGGAAGACTAGAGGCGATGAGCAGTTCTTC. Protein: CASWKTRGDEQFF.

The gene calls are TRBV11-2 and TRBJ2-1; tentative D call: TRBD1 (6 bases). The CDR3 extends over 13 amino acids. The V end was cut by 5 bases, the J end by 7 bases, with 12 bases between. Germline V lookup: CDR1 SGHAT, CDR2 FQNNGV. The CDR3 DNA reads as TGTGCCAGCAGCGGAGACGGGACAAATGAGCAGTTCTTC. Amino acid sequence: CASSGDGTNEQFF.

The chain recombines TRBV2 with TRBJ2-2; no reliable D call. CDR1 and CDR2 (germline): SNHLY, FYNNEI. The ends were cut back, 1 base at V and 3 bases at J, with 6 bases in the middle. The CDR3 loop spans 14 amino acids. The CDR3 protein is CASSEGLYTGELFF. CDR3 nucleotide sequence: TGTGCCAGCAGTGAAGGTCTTTACACCGGGGAGCTGTTTTTT.

This clone came up once. This sequence joins TRBV19 and TRBJ2-1; 15 bases are a match to TRBD2. CDR1 is LNHDA and CDR2 is SQIVND in the germline V gene (reference sequence). The CDR3 contains 20 residues. Trimming removed 5 bases from V and 0 bases from J; junction bases left unmatched: 11. The CDR3 DNA is TGTGCCAGTAGTGTTCCCGGACTAGCGGGGGGGATAAGCTCCTACAATGAGCAGTTCTTC. Protein: CASSVPGLAGGISSYNEQFF.

The V and J genes are TRBV7-2 and TRBJ2-5; 9 bases line up with TRBD1. The germline V gene encodes CDR1 SGHTA and CDR2 FQGNSA. J gave up 5 bases and V 2 bases, and 6 bases lay outside the gene matches. The CDR3 totals 15 residues. Written as DNA, the CDR3 is TGTGCCAGCAGCTTAATTGGGACAGGGATTGAGACCCAGTACTTC. As protein: CASSLIGTGIETQYF.

The V gene is TRBV7-2, the J gene TRBJ2-2, with 7 bases fitting TRBD2. The junction had 9 bases not matched to a gene; V was cut back by 2 bases and J by 3 bases. This CDR3 has 17 residues. Germline CDR1 SGHTA, CDR2 FQGNSA. This CDR3 is CASSLRSVLADTGELFF. The CDR3 DNA follows: TGTGCCAGCAGCTTACGCTCCGTTCTAGCGGACACCGGGGAGCTGTTTTTT.

This chain joins TRBV30 and TRBJ2-1, with 8 bases matching TRBD2. This CDR3 is built from 16 residues. With 0 bases clipped from V and 3 bases from J, the junction kept 7 bases outside the gene matches. The germline gives CDR1 GTSNPN, CDR2 SVGIG (reference sequence). This chain's CDR3 is CAWSVRISGVYNEQFF. In nucleotides, the CDR3 is TGTGCCTGGAGTGTACGTATTAGCGGGGTCTACAATGAGCAGTTCTTC.

The chain links TRBV7-6 to TRBJ1-5; no clear D. This CDR3 spans 15 amino acids. The V gene lost 4 bases and the J gene lost 6 bases, with 16 bases spanning the gap. Per the germline V gene, CDR1 is SGHVS and CDR2 is FNYEAQ. CDR3 nucleotides: TGTGCCAGCAGCTCAGGCCGCAGAGGAGGTCAGCCCCAGCATTTT. Amino acid sequence: CASSSGRRGGQPQHF.

The rearrangement links TRBV1 to TRBJ2-3. TRBV1 is a known pseudogene. This CDR3 spans 16 amino acids. The CDR3 sequence: CTSSHTPGAGTDTQYF. In DNA, the CDR3 is TGCACCAGCAGCCACACCCCGGGGGCGGGCACAGATACGCAGTATTTT.

This clone was picked up one time. The rearrangement links TRBV19 to TRBJ2-7; D not certain. CDR1 is LNHDA and CDR2 is SQIVND in the germline V gene (reference sequence). This CDR3 spans 12 amino acids. V was cut by 8 bases and J by 2 bases, with 10 bases left in between. The CDR3 here is CASSSTAYEQYF. The CDR3 DNA is TGTGCCAGTTCTTCGACGGCCTACGAGCAGTACTTC. The variable domain in full, with the rest retrieved from reference TRBV19 and TRBJ2-7, is DGGITQSPKYLFRKEGQNVTLSCEQNLNHDAMYWYRQDPGQGLRLIYYSQIVNDFQKGDIAEGYSVSREKKESFPLTVTSAQKNPTAFYLCASSSTAYEQYFGPGTRLTVT.

The chain links TRBV5-1 to TRBJ2-7, with TRBD1 identical over 7 bases. Germline values: CDR1 SGHRS, CDR2 YFSETQ. The CDR3 is made up of 15 amino acids. The V and J ends lost 3 bases and 0 bases, in that order; junction bases with no gene match: 6. CDR3 nucleotide sequence: TGCGCCAGCAGCTACAGGGGCCCCAGCTCCTACGAGCAGTACTTC. It yields the protein CASSYRGPSSYEQYF. The variable domain in full, completed from reference TRBV5-1 and TRBJ2-7, reads KAGVTQTPRYLIKTRGQQVTLSCSPISGHRSVSWYQQTPGQGLQFLFEYFSETQRNKGNFPGRFSGRQFSNSRSEMNVSTLELGDSALYLCASSYRGPSSYEQYFGPGTRLTVT.

V is TRBV9 and J is TRBJ1-3, with TRBD1 identical over 7 bases. CDR1 and CDR2 from the germline V gene are SGDLS and YYNGEE. The CDR3 sequence is 14 residues long. Trimming removed 7 bases from V and 9 bases from J; junction bases left unmatched: 13. The DNA for the CDR3 is TGTGCCAGCGGAGGGGGAGGGGGCGTAGGCACCATATATTTT. This encodes CASGGGGGVGTIYF.

This clone was detected only once. This chain uses TRBV2 with TRBJ1-2, with a tentative D call TRBD1 (6 bases). Per the germline V gene, CDR1 is SNHLY and CDR2 is FYNNEI. V shed 6 bases and J shed 13 bases, with 12 bases lying between them. The CDR3 spans 10 residues. CDR3 nucleotides: TGTGCCAGCAGGGCAGACAGGTGCACCTTC. This gives the protein CASRADRCTF.